These 10 T cell receptor beta chains originate from one sample sequenced in a study of blood T cell repertoires in COVID-19. This table comes from immunoSEQ multiplex PCR, and its TCRdb copy is limited to in-frame clones, with some not included. Of some 300,000 clones in the sample, over 80% were seen once. The sequenced material came from peripheral blood. All receptors come from a woman aged 50 to 60 with COVID-19, enrolled during active disease.

The chain recombines TRBV19 with TRBJ1-5, with D perhaps TRBD1 (6 bases). The germline V gene has CDR1 LNHDA and CDR2 SQIVND (reference sequence). Between the trimmed V and J ends, which lost 4 bases and 3 bases, there was a span of 13 bases. The CDR3 is 15 residues long. The CDR3 DNA is TGTGCCAGTAGTACCGGCCGGGGACACAATCAGCCCCAGCATTTT. Amino acid sequence: CASSTGRGHNQPQHF.

This clone showed up many times. The chain employs TRBV11-2 and TRBJ2-1, with D perhaps TRBD2 (6 bases). The CDR3 runs 15 residues. Trimming shortened V by 1 base and J by 3 bases, and 10 bases separated the two germline ends. CDR1 SGHAT and CDR2 FQNNGV come from the germline V gene. The CDR3 DNA sequence: TGTGCCAGCAGCTTAGGCGGGACCTTCTACAATGAGCAGTTCTTC. It is translated as CASSLGGTFYNEQFF.

The DNA for the CDR3 is TGTGCCAGCTCACCGGGGACTAGCGGACCTCAGTATTTT. Protein product: CASSPGTSGPQYF. V is TRBV18 and J is TRBJ2-3; 11 bases agree with TRBD2. CDR1 and CDR2 from the germline V gene are KGHSH and LQKENI. There are 13 residues in the CDR3. V shed 3 bases and J 12 bases; nucleotides not matched to a gene: 5.

At least ten counts were recorded for this clone. The chain couples TRBV6-5 to TRBJ2-5, with a tentative D call TRBD1 (5 bases). The CDR3 runs to 14 residues. CDR1 and CDR2 from the germline V gene are MNHEY and SVGAGI. V gave up 4 bases and J gave up 5 bases, with 14 bases separating them. The CDR3 DNA reads TGTGCCAGCAGTTTATTTAGGGGTCAGGAGACCCAGTACTTC. Amino acid sequence: CASSLFRGQETQYF.

The J gene is TRBJ1-2, the V gene TRBV4-2; D is perhaps TRBD1 (5 bases). Germline V gives CDR1 LGHNA, CDR2 YNFKEQ. CDR3 length: 18 residues. Trimming stripped 5 bases from V and 4 bases from J, with 26 bases between. The CDR3 here is CASSGSDGTQEYGYGYTF. CDR3 in DNA: TGTGCCAGCAGCGGATCAGACGGGACTCAAGAGTACGGCTATGGCTACACCTTC.

The chain links TRBV11-2 to TRBJ2-5; 7 nucleotides match TRBD2. The V segment lost 1 base and the J segment 5 bases; nucleotides outside the gene matches: 7. CDR3 length: 15 amino acids. Germline CDR1 is SGHAT and CDR2 is FQNNGV. The CDR3 reads CASSLVGGGGETQYF. DNA for the CDR3: TGTGCCAGCAGCTTAGTGGGAGGCGGGGGTGAGACCCAGTACTTC.

V gene TRBV3-1 (or the pseudogene TRBV3-2) combines with J gene TRBJ2-3; TRBD2 might be the D (6 bases). Per germline, CDR1 LGHDT and CDR2 YNNKEL (reference sequence). V gave up 5 bases and J gave up 0 bases, with 9 bases separating them. This CDR3 contains 14 residues. The chain's CDR3 is CASSYGLSTDTQYF. CDR3 bases: TGTGCCAGCAGCTACGGACTAAGCACAGATACGCAGTATTTT.

V usage is TRBV30 and J usage is TRBJ1-2; the D gene is possibly TRBD1 (6 bases). Germline V gives CDR1 GTSNPN, CDR2 SVGIG (reference sequence). The CDR3 runs 12 residues. Trimming removed 4 bases at V and 2 bases at J, with 8 bases between. The CDR3 DNA sequence: TGTGCCTGGATGCAGGGGAACTATGGCTACACCTTC. It is translated as CAWMQGNYGYTF.

This clone was seen once. The V call is TRBV13, the J call TRBJ2-7; maybe TRBD2 (5 bases). Germline CDR1 reads PRHDT; CDR2 reads FYEKMQ (reference sequence). This CDR3 has 14 residues. V lost 6 bases, J lost 2 bases, and 14 bases lay in between. CDR3 DNA sequence: TGTGCCAGCAGTTACCGTCGGGAAACCTACGAGCAGTACTTC. Translating gives CASSYRRETYEQYF. The full variable domain, its missing parts supplied by reference TRBV13 and TRBJ2-7, is AAGVIQSPRHLIKEKRETATLKCYPIPRHDTVYWYQQGPGQDPQFLISFYEKMQSDKGSIPDRFSAQQFSDYHSELNMSSLELGDSALYFCASSYRRETYEQYFGPGTRLTVT.

The V gene is TRBV18, the J gene TRBJ1-1; D might be TRBD1 (5 bases). The ends were cut back, 1 base at V and 3 bases at J, with 12 bases in the middle. The germline gives CDR1 KGHSH, CDR2 LQKENI. This CDR3 comprises 15 residues. The CDR3 DNA is TGTGCCAGCTCACCACTTCGCGGGGGGGACACTGAAGCTTTCTTT. As protein: CASSPLRGGDTEAFF.